The 29 T cell receptor beta chains below all came from one sample that was sequenced in a study of T cells in Graves' hyperthyroidism and ophthalmopathy. The TCR beta CDR3 regions underwent amplification using RNA transcripts as the source. The HTBI primer set was used in a first-round RT-PCR of the TCR CDR3. In TCRdb, the multiplex PCR reads were re-called with MiXCR into one record per CDR3 protein. The sample yields roughly 570,000 distinct CDR3 sequences, roughly 46% seen once. The sequenced sample was peripheral blood or thyroid tissue (not recorded which). Receptors originate from a woman between 18 and 29 years old with Graves' hyperthyroidism.

For this clonotype: Its ends do not fully match the called genes, so a read error is possible. The chain recombines TRBV7-2 with TRBJ1-4; TRBD1 might be the D (6 bases). The CDR3 length is 16 residues. Germline V CDR1 and CDR2: SGHTA, FQGNSA. CDR3 region: CASSPGEAGRVEKLFF. CDR3 DNA sequence: TGCGCCAGCAGCCCAGGGGAGGCAGGGCGGGTTGAAAAACTGTTTTTT.

Many counts were recorded for this clonotype. As DNA, the CDR3 is TGTGCCAGCAGCCAAGCGGGGACGGCGGGGGGCTACACCTTC. Translation: CASSQAGTAGGYTF. The J gene is TRBJ1-2, the V gene TRBV3-1; perhaps TRBD1 as D (5 bases). CDR1 and CDR2 from the germline V gene are LGHDT and YNNKEL (reference sequence). The CDR3 totals 14 residues. V dropped 1 base and J dropped 8 bases, with 14 bases sitting between them.

This clonotype was counted once. Since no conserved phenylalanine or tryptophan closes the CDR3, a read error is the likely cause. Because the CDR3's place on the DNA is in doubt, the DNA is left out and the CDR3 is given as listed by TCRdb. J is TRBJ1-3 and V is TRBV7-3; the D call in the table, TRBD1, was not verified against the DNA. The germline CDR1 and CDR2 sequences are SGHTA and FQGTGA. The CDR3 contains 10 residues when both ends are counted. The CDR3 here is CASSLWPGAS.

The chain uses TRBV30 and TRBJ2-5; possible D gene TRBD2, 6 bases. This CDR3 spans 14 amino acids. The germline CDR1 and CDR2 sequences are GTSNPN and SVGIG (reference sequence). Trimming cost V 3 bases and J 4 bases, with 15 bases left between them. This CDR3 reads CAWRVAESAETQYF. Here the CDR3 DNA reads TGTGCCTGGAGAGTAGCGGAGTCGGCAGAGACCCAGTACTTC.

The chain combines TRBV4-2 with TRBJ2-7; perhaps TRBD1 as D (5 bases). Germline CDR1 and CDR2: LGHNA and YNFKEQ. CDR3 length equals 16 residues. Trimming cost V 3 bases and J 3 bases, with 18 bases left between them. DNA for the CDR3: TGTGCCAGCAGCCAGGACATGTTATCGGGCTACTACGAGCAGTACTTC. Encoded protein: CASSQDMLSGYYEQYF.

The chain recombines TRBV2 with TRBJ2-7, with TRBD2 matching over 8 bases. The CDR3 totals 16 residues. Trimming at V came to 6 bases and at J to 2 bases, leaving 12 bases not matched to a gene. Germline-derived CDR1 and CDR2 are SNHLY and FYNNEI. The CDR3 sequence: CASSGVTSVLTYEQYF. The CDR3 DNA sequence: TGTGCCAGCAGCGGAGTGACTAGCGTACTAACCTACGAGCAGTACTTC.

This clonotype was seen many times. J is TRBJ1-1 and V is TRBV5-6; D not certain. V gave up 4 bases and J gave up 5 bases, with 12 bases separating them. The CDR3 loop spans 13 amino acids. Germline lookup yields CDR1 SGHDT and CDR2 YYEEEE. The CDR3 loop reads CASSPAGGTEAFF. CDR3 in DNA: TGTGCCAGCAGCCCGGCCGGTGGGACTGAAGCTTTCTTT.

This clonotype came up many times. The chain uses TRBV2 and TRBJ2-2; 12 bases fit TRBD2. The length of the CDR3 is 16 residues. J was trimmed by 3 bases and V by 6 bases; bases with no gene match: 5. Germline V CDR1 and CDR2: SNHLY, FYNNEI. The CDR3 here is CASSHRLAGDTGELFF. DNA for the CDR3: TGTGCCAGCAGCCACAGACTAGCGGGGGACACCGGGGAGCTGTTTTTT.

The genes are TRBV29-1 and TRBJ1-5; no definite D call. Germline-derived CDR1 and CDR2 are SQVTM and ANQGSEA. This CDR3 has 12 residues. Trimming removed 8 bases from V and 4 bases from J, with 12 bases in between. CDR3 coding DNA: TGCAGCTTGGCGGGGTTTAATCAGCCCCAGCATTTT. Translated, it gives CSLAGFNQPQHF.

This clonotype was seen once. CDR3 amino acids: CASGDRAQYF. The CDR3 bases are TGTGCCAGCGGCGACCGGGCCCAGTACTTC. The gene calls are TRBV2 and TRBJ2-5; D unclear. Germline V CDR1 and CDR2: SNHLY, FYNNEI. The CDR3 covers 10 residues. With 8 bases removed from V and 9 bases from J, the gap between germline ends came to 10 bases.

This clonotype was counted many times. The CDR3 coding sequence is TGTGCCAGCAGTAAGCCACAGGGACCAAACTATGGCTACACCTTC. This codes for CASSKPQGPNYGYTF. J is TRBJ1-2 and V is TRBV6-1, with a weak D call TRBD1 (6 bases). The CDR3 runs 15 residues. Germline assignment: CDR1 MNHNS and CDR2 SASEGT. Trimming took 5 bases from V and 2 from J, leaving 15 bases between them.

The V and J genes are TRBV7-2 and TRBJ1-2; D is unresolved. Trimming cost V 5 bases and J 0 bases, with 10 bases left between them. CDR3 length: 14 residues. Germline CDR1 SGHTA, CDR2 FQGNSA. The DNA for the CDR3 is TGTGCCAGCAGCCCAACCAGGACTAACTATGGCTACACCTTC. As protein: CASSPTRTNYGYTF.

V usage is TRBV3-1 and J usage is TRBJ1-5; unclear D gene. Germline V gives CDR1 LGHDT, CDR2 YNNKEL (reference sequence). Between the trimmed V and J ends, which lost 4 bases and 3 bases, there was a span of 16 bases. The CDR3 totals 16 residues. CDR3 in amino acids: CASSPPSGQINQPQHF. CDR3 sequence (DNA): TGTGCCAGCAGCCCCCCAAGCGGCCAGATCAATCAGCCCCAGCATTTT.

This chain connects TRBV9 to TRBJ1-1; possibly TRBD1 for D (5 bases). The CDR3 length is 15 residues. Germline V gene sequence: CDR1 SGDLS, CDR2 YYNGEE. Trimming pared 4 bases from V and 2 bases from J, leaving 15 bases between. The DNA for the CDR3 is TGTGCCAGCAGCCACCGGGACGCCGGAAACACTGAAGCTTTCTTT. As protein: CASSHRDAGNTEAFF.

The rearrangement links TRBV29-1 to TRBJ1-2; a possible D gene is TRBD1 (6 bases). The V end lost 4 bases, the J end lost 6 bases, and 9 bases lay between the germline ends. The germline V gene encodes CDR1 SQVTM and CDR2 ANQGSEA. The CDR3 is 11 amino acids. The CDR3 reads CSVGGGHGYTF. CDR3 in DNA: TGCAGCGTTGGGGGGGGCCATGGCTACACCTTC.

This clonotype appeared many times. The rearrangement joins TRBV29-1 to TRBJ1-2, with a weak D call TRBD1 (5 bases). CDR1 SQVTM and CDR2 ANQGSEA come from the germline V gene. This CDR3 has 14 residues. V gave up 6 bases and J gave up 2 bases, with 16 bases separating them. The CDR3 protein is CSVLPVQDNYGYTF. The CDR3 DNA is TGCAGCGTCCTACCCGTACAGGACAACTATGGCTACACCTTC.

A note on this clonotype: A clone one base away is much larger, so this may be a read error. This rearrangement joins TRBV5-1 to TRBJ2-2, with a tentative D call TRBD1 (6 bases). This CDR3 spans 13 amino acids. V was trimmed by 4 bases and J by 7 bases, leaving 11 bases between them. Per germline, CDR1 SGHRS and CDR2 YFSETQ. In nucleotides, the CDR3 is TGCGCCAGCAGCCGGACCAGGGGCGGGGAGCTGTTTTTT. Translating it yields CASSRTRGGELFF.

This chain joins TRBV29-1 and TRBJ2-7, with TRBD2 matching over 10 bases. The germline V gene has CDR1 SQVTM and CDR2 ANQGSEA. This CDR3 has 12 amino acids. V lost 8 bases to trimming and J lost 4 bases; unmatched junction nucleotides: 5. The CDR3 coding sequence is TGCAGCTCCTCTAGCGGGAGTTACGAGCAGTACTTC. This encodes CSSSSGSYEQYF.

This clonotype was seen ten or more times. V usage is TRBV20-1 and J usage is TRBJ1-1; D ambiguous. Germline CDR1 DFQATT, CDR2 SNEGSKA (reference sequence). The CDR3 is made up of 11 amino acids. Between the trimmed V and J ends, which lost 3 bases and 4 bases, there was a span of 6 bases. CDR3 sequence reads: CSASAATEAFF. The CDR3 DNA is TGCAGTGCTAGTGCCGCCACTGAAGCTTTCTTT.

This clonotype was counted many times. V is TRBV5-4 and J is TRBJ2-6; D gene uncertain. The CDR3 runs to 15 residues. Germline-derived CDR1 and CDR2 are SGHNT and YYREEE (reference sequence). Trimming stripped 0 bases from V and 3 bases from J, with 7 bases between. The CDR3 protein is CASSLGESGANVLTF. CDR3 coding DNA: TGTGCCAGCAGCTTGGGCGAAAGTGGGGCCAACGTCCTGACTTTC.

This clonotype was observed many times. The chain combines TRBV7-9 with TRBJ2-7; 7 nucleotides align to TRBD1. The CDR3 has 15 residues. Germline V gene sequence: CDR1 SEHNR, CDR2 FQNEAQ (reference sequence). V lost 3 bases to trimming and J lost 5 bases; unmatched junction nucleotides: 10. In nucleotides, the CDR3 is TGTGCCAGCAGCTTGACCAGCGACAGGGACCACGAGCAGTACTTC. Protein sequence: CASSLTSDRDHEQYF.

The chain couples TRBV29-1 to TRBJ2-5; 9 nucleotides match TRBD1. The CDR3 has 15 amino acids. Trimming at V came to 3 bases and at J to 5 bases, leaving 10 bases not matched to a gene. The germline V gene encodes CDR1 SQVTM and CDR2 ANQGSEA. In DNA, the CDR3 is TGCAGCGTTGACGCACTGGGACAGGGTGAGGAGACCCAGTACTTC. It yields the protein CSVDALGQGEETQYF.

The rearrangement links TRBV29-1 to TRBJ1-2; TRBD1 matches at 7 bases. Trimming cost V 8 bases and J 8 bases; bases outside gene matches: 8. Germline lookup yields CDR1 SQVTM and CDR2 ANQGSEA. This CDR3 is built from 11 residues. The CDR3 region is CSTETGTGYTF. CDR3 nucleotides: TGCAGCACCGAGACAGGGACCGGCTACACCTTC.

This chain uses TRBV5-4 with TRBJ2-7; 16 positions match TRBD2. Germline values: CDR1 SGHNT, CDR2 YYREEE (reference sequence). V lost 4 bases and J lost 2; bases outside the gene matches: 9. There are 18 residues in the CDR3. CDR3 bases: TGTGCCAGCAGCGTGGGGCCCGGGACTAGCGGGAGGGCCTACGAGCAGTACTTC. This encodes CASSVGPGTSGRAYEQYF.

Notes on this clonotype: Just one base apart from a much larger clone, this may be a read error. The chain carries TRBV19 and TRBJ1-2; 8 bases map to TRBD1. From germline, CDR1 is LNHDA and CDR2 SQIVND (reference sequence). The CDR3 runs 14 residues. The CDR3: CASRKPGQENGSTF. Here the CDR3 DNA reads TGTGCCAGTAGGAAACCGGGACAGGAAAATGGCTCCACCTTC. Filled out from reference TRBV19 and TRBJ1-2, the complete variable domain reads DGGITQSPKYLFRKEGQNVTLSCEQNLNHDAMYWYRQDPGQGLRLIYYSQIVNDFQKGDIAEGYSVSREKKESFPLTVTSAQKNPTAFYLCASRKPGQENGSTFGSGTRLTVV.

The gene calls are TRBV20-1 and TRBJ2-7, with 8 positions matching TRBD2. The DNA matches TRBJ2-1 better at its end, which makes the J call doubtful. Germline CDR1 reads DFQATT; CDR2 reads SNEGSKA (reference sequence). The CDR3 runs 15 residues. The CDR3: CSAQGGGTSVTEQFF. CDR3 nucleotide sequence: TGCAGTGCTCAAGGGGGGGGGACTAGTGTTACTGAGCAGTTCTTC.

This clonotype came up many times. V is TRBV4-1 and J is TRBJ2-5; the match to TRBD1 covers 12 bases. Trimming cost V 3 bases and J 4 bases; bases outside gene matches: 6. Germline CDR1 is MGHRA and CDR2 is YSYEKL. CDR3 length equals 16 residues. CDR3 loop: CASSQGQGAKGETQYF. CDR3 coding DNA: TGCGCCAGCAGCCAGGGACAGGGGGCGAAAGGAGAGACCCAGTACTTC.

The J gene is TRBJ1-5, the V gene TRBV29-1; D is perhaps TRBD1 (5 bases). V lost 3 bases and J lost 8, with 11 bases in between. CDR1 is SQVTM, CDR2 ANQGSEA, per germline. The CDR3 spans 12 residues. The CDR3 here is CSVDGGNEPQHF. The CDR3 nucleotides read TGCAGCGTTGACGGGGGGAATGAGCCCCAGCATTTT.

The sample holds many counts of this clonotype. The rearrangement joins TRBV7-9 to TRBJ1-2; D is possibly TRBD1 (6 bases). CDR3 length: 15 residues. Looked up from germline, CDR1 is SEHNR and CDR2 is FQNEAQ (reference sequence). The germline V and J ends were trimmed by 6 bases and 8 bases, with 22 bases remaining between them. The CDR3 region is CASSETEGGGNGYTF. The CDR3 DNA reads as TGTGCCAGCAGTGAAACCGAGGGGGGGGGTAACGGCTACACCTTC.